These T cell receptor beta chains were read from a single sample in a study of read filtering for tumor transcriptome and immune sequencing. Each CDR3 protein gets one entry after TCRdb re-called the reads with MiXCR. The table shows about 130,000 distinct CDR3 sequences, with 10% to 15% occurring only once. The sample consisted of a population of CD138-negative cells sorted from bone marrow. The origin of the receptors is a donor at least 40 years old with multiple myeloma. Each CDR3 is given with its conserved first and last residue. The D gene is left open where the match is weak. Size is omitted from some rows. Given values are once, few, many or a class for expanded clones.

len: 14
abundance: -
d_gene: -
j_gene: TRBJ1-5
v_gene: TRBV5-6
CDR3aa: CASSLGPQGQPQHF
CDR3nt: TGTGCCAGCAGCTTGGGGCCCCAGGGGCAGCCCCAGCATTTT

len: 16
abundance: many
d_gene: TRBD1
j_gene: TRBJ1-1
v_gene: TRBV12-3/TRBV12-4
CDR3aa: CASTTGQASLNTEAFF
CDR3nt: TGTGCCAGCACCACAGGACAGGCCAGCTTGAACACTGAAGCTTTCTTT

len: 15
abundance: many
d_gene: TRBD2
j_gene: TRBJ2-7
v_gene: TRBV29-1
CDR3aa: CSVQLEASGTYEQYF
CDR3nt: TGCAGCGTCCAACTGGAGGCTAGCGGGACCTACGAGCAGTACTTC

len: 19
abundance: many
d_gene: -
j_gene: TRBJ2-1
v_gene: TRBV7-8
CDR3aa: CASSSGGRRILNEGWGQFF
CDR3nt: TGTGCCAGCAGCTCTGGAGGACGGCGAATACTCAATGAAGGTTGGGGGCAGTTCTTC

len: 14
abundance: many
d_gene: -
j_gene: TRBJ2-7
v_gene: TRBV6-6
CDR3aa: CASRQGVPPYEQYF
CDR3nt: TGTGCCAGCAGGCAGGGCGTTCCCCCCTACGAGCAGTACTTC

len: 16
abundance: many
d_gene: TRBD2
j_gene: TRBJ2-1
v_gene: TRBV5-1
CDR3aa: CASSYESGGSYNEQFF
CDR3nt: TGCGCCAGCAGCTACGAGAGCGGGGGGTCCTACAATGAGCAGTTCTTC

len: 15
abundance: many
d_gene: -
j_gene: TRBJ1-5
v_gene: TRBV5-6
CDR3aa: CASSLYSRLGQPQHF
CDR3nt: TGTGCCAGCAGCTTGTATTCGCGCCTTGGTCAGCCCCAGCATTTT

len: 14
abundance: many
d_gene: -
j_gene: TRBJ1-4
v_gene: TRBV11-2
CDR3aa: CASSFGQVNEKLFF
CDR3nt: TGTGCCAGCAGCTTCGGGCAGGTTAATGAAAAACTGTTTTTT

len: 14
abundance: few
d_gene: -
j_gene: TRBJ1-1
v_gene: TRBV5-1
CDR3aa: CASTPGGGETEAFF
CDR3nt: TGCGCCAGCACCCCTGGAGGGGGGGAAACTGAAGCTTTCTTT

len: 12
abundance: few
d_gene: -
j_gene: TRBJ1-6
v_gene: TRBV28
CDR3aa: CAVRGRNSPLHF
CDR3nt: TGTGCCGTCCGGGGCAGAAATTCACCCCTCCACTTT

len: 16
abundance: many
d_gene: TRBD1
j_gene: TRBJ2-3
v_gene: TRBV29-1
CDR3aa: CSVGGQGASVTDTQYF
CDR3nt: TGCAGCGTTGGGGGACAGGGGGCGTCGGTCACAGATACGCAGTATTTT

len: 15
abundance: many
d_gene: TRBD1
j_gene: TRBJ2-1
v_gene: TRBV6-2/TRBV6-3
CDR3aa: CASSYLGQGTNEQFF
CDR3nt: TGTGCCAGCAGTTACCTGGGACAGGGTACAAATGAGCAGTTCTTC

len: 14
abundance: many
d_gene: -
j_gene: TRBJ2-1
v_gene: TRBV12-3/TRBV12-4
CDR3aa: CASSLAASHNEQFF
CDR3nt: TGTGCCAGCAGTTTAGCGGCTAGCCACAATGAGCAGTTCTTC

len: 13
abundance: many
d_gene: -
j_gene: TRBJ2-7
v_gene: TRBV28
CDR3aa: CASTLTESYEQYF
CDR3nt: TGTGCCAGCACCCTGACAGAGAGCTACGAGCAGTACTTC

len: 13
abundance: many
d_gene: -
j_gene: TRBJ1-1
v_gene: TRBV29-1
CDR3aa: CSVEEGLNTEAFF
CDR3nt: TGCAGCGTTGAGGAGGGCTTGAACACTGAAGCTTTCTTT

len: 15
abundance: many
d_gene: -
j_gene: TRBJ2-3
v_gene: TRBV29-1
CDR3aa: CSVLPPGGRTDTQYF
CDR3nt: TGCAGCGTTCTACCCCCCGGGGGGCGCACAGATACGCAGTATTTT

len: 12
abundance: many
d_gene: -
j_gene: TRBJ1-4
v_gene: TRBV28
CDR3aa: CASRTVNEKLFF
CDR3nt: TGTGCCAGCCGGACAGTGAATGAAAAACTGTTTTTT

len: 13
abundance: many
d_gene: -
j_gene: TRBJ1-1
v_gene: TRBV27
CDR3aa: CASGKPRGTEAFF
CDR3nt: TGTGCCAGCGGAAAACCAAGGGGCACTGAAGCTTTCTTT

len: 14
abundance: -
d_gene: -
j_gene: TRBJ1-5
v_gene: TRBV20-1
CDR3aa: CSASALGGNQPQHF
CDR3nt: TGCAGTGCCTCGGCCTTGGGTGGGAATCAGCCCCAGCATTTT

len: 18
abundance: many
d_gene: -
j_gene: TRBJ2-3
v_gene: TRBV3-1
CDR3aa: CASSQERVLGLSTDTQYF
CDR3nt: TGTGCCAGCAGCCAAGAAAGGGTTCTCGGACTTAGCACAGATACGCAGTATTTT

len: 15
abundance: many
d_gene: TRBD2
j_gene: TRBJ2-5
v_gene: TRBV20-1
CDR3aa: CSASLAGPTQETQYF
CDR3nt: TGCAGTGCTAGCCTAGCGGGGCCAACTCAAGAGACCCAGTACTTC

len: 15
abundance: many
d_gene: -
j_gene: TRBJ2-3
v_gene: TRBV18
CDR3aa: CASSLLDTGTDTQYF
CDR3nt: TGTGCCAGCTCACTATTGGACACTGGCACAGATACGCAGTATTTT

len: 15
abundance: many
d_gene: -
j_gene: TRBJ2-3
v_gene: TRBV29-1
CDR3aa: CSVEATRLGTDTQYF
CDR3nt: TGCAGCGTTGAGGCTACTAGGTTGGGCACAGATACGCAGTATTTT

len: 13
abundance: many
d_gene: -
j_gene: TRBJ1-2
v_gene: TRBV7-2
CDR3aa: CASSFSRGEGYTF
CDR3nt: TGTGCCAGCAGTTTCTCAAGGGGTGAAGGCTACACCTTC

len: 13
abundance: few
d_gene: TRBD1
j_gene: TRBJ1-2
v_gene: TRBV19
CDR3aa: CASSPQGAYGYTF
CDR3nt: TGTGCCAGTAGTCCTCAGGGGGCCTATGGCTACACCTTC

len: 11
abundance: many
d_gene: -
j_gene: TRBJ2-5
v_gene: TRBV29-1
CDR3aa: CSVGEQETQYF
CDR3nt: TGCAGCGTGGGGGAGCAAGAGACCCAGTACTTC

len: 12
abundance: many
d_gene: -
j_gene: TRBJ2-3
v_gene: TRBV7-9
CDR3aa: CASSADRSAQYF
CDR3nt: TGTGCCAGCAGTGCGGACCGGTCCGCGCAGTATTTT

len: 15
abundance: many
d_gene: -
j_gene: TRBJ2-1
v_gene: TRBV14
CDR3aa: CASSQRVGRYNEQFF
CDR3nt: TGTGCCAGCAGCCAACGGGTCGGGAGATACAATGAGCAGTTCTTC

len: 16
abundance: many
d_gene: TRBD1
j_gene: TRBJ2-1
v_gene: TRBV5-7
CDR3aa: CASRQPFTGAGDEQFF
CDR3nt: TGTGCCAGCAGACAACCTTTTACAGGGGCCGGCGATGAGCAGTTCTTC

len: 15
abundance: many
d_gene: TRBD1
j_gene: TRBJ1-2
v_gene: TRBV5-1
CDR3aa: CASSFLTGTASGYTF
CDR3nt: TGCGCCAGCAGTTTCCTCACAGGGACAGCTTCCGGCTACACCTTC

len: 16
abundance: many
d_gene: -
j_gene: TRBJ2-6
v_gene: TRBV5-1
CDR3aa: CASSLASTSGANVLTF
CDR3nt: TGCGCCAGCAGCTTGGCCAGTACCTCTGGGGCCAACGTCCTGACTTTC

len: 15
abundance: many
d_gene: TRBD2
j_gene: TRBJ2-2
v_gene: TRBV13
CDR3aa: CASSSSGTGTGELFF
CDR3nt: TGTGCCAGCAGCTCTAGCGGGACGGGCACCGGGGAGCTGTTTTTT

len: 16
abundance: many
d_gene: -
j_gene: TRBJ2-7
v_gene: TRBV5-1
CDR3aa: CASSLIPGQSSYEQYF
CDR3nt: TGCGCCAGCAGCTTGATTCCGGGACAAAGCTCCTACGAGCAGTACTTC

len: 17
abundance: -
d_gene: TRBD1
j_gene: TRBJ2-2
v_gene: TRBV4-2
CDR3aa: CASSQVRQGGGTGELFF
CDR3nt: TGTGCCAGCAGCCAAGTTCGACAGGGGGGGGGCACCGGGGAGCTGTTTTTT

len: 15
abundance: few
d_gene: TRBD2
j_gene: TRBJ2-5
v_gene: TRBV6-5
CDR3aa: CASSASGGSQETQYF
CDR3nt: TGTGCCAGCAGTGCTAGCGGGGGGAGCCAAGAGACCCAGTACTTC

len: 15
abundance: many
d_gene: TRBD2
j_gene: TRBJ2-4
v_gene: TRBV28
CDR3aa: CASSSGSGGKNIQYF
CDR3nt: TGTGCCAGCAGTTCGGGCAGCGGGGGAAAAAACATTCAGTACTTC